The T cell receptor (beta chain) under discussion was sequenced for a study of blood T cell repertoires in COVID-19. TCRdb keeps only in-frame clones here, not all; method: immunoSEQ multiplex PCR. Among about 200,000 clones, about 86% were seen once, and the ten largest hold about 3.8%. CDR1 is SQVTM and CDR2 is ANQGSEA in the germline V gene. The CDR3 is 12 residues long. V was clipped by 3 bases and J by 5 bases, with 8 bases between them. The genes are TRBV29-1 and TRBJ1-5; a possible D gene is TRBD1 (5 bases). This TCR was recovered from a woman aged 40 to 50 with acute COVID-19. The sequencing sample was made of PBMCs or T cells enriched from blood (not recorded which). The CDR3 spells CSVEGEDQPQHF. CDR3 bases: TGCAGCGTTGAGGGGGAGGATCAGCCCCAGCATTTT.